This T cell receptor beta chain emerged from a study of blood T cells in healthy people across ages. This CDR3 is built from 13 residues. Trimming left V 1 base short and J 5 bases short, with 9 bases between. Germline CDR1 and CDR2: SGHDT and YYEEEE. For the second PCR, which ran for roughly 6 to 12 cycles, a sample-barcoded 5' primer and a J-beta primer mix were used. MiXCR, applied by TCRdb to the 5' RACE reads, yields one record per CDR3 protein. There are 800,000 to 950,000 distinct CDR3 sequences in the sample; 45% to 50% occur only once, and around 15% lies in the top ten. Input material: blood. The rearrangement joins TRBV5-6 to TRBJ2-5; D call uncertain. The TCR sequence derives from a young man in good health. CDR3 DNA: TGTGCCAGCAGCTTGCGGGTTAGTGAGACCCAGTACTTC. It codes for CASSLRVSETQYF.